The entry below gives a single T cell receptor (beta chain) sequence along with its context. The antigen is unknown. Germline assignment: CDR1 MNHNS and CDR2 SASEGT. The junction had 12 bases not matched to a gene; V was cut back by 7 bases and J by 4 bases. This CDR3 spans 16 amino acids. This specimen comes from a study of T cells in Graves' hyperthyroidism and ophthalmopathy. RNA transcripts were the template for amplifying TCR beta CDR3 regions. The HTBI primer set drove a first-round RT-PCR of the TCR CDR3. TCRdb re-analysed the multiplex PCR reads in MiXCR, keeping a single row per CDR3 protein. This sample has fewer than 350,000 distinct CDR3 sequences; around 18% occur once, and the top ten carry less than 20%. Lactation, pregnancy, other autoimmune disease or uncontrolled infection led to exclusion of patients. Diagnoses used clinical symptoms, serum thyroxine and TRAb, thyroid ultrasound and orbital computed tomography.

Overall study results and limits: Peripheral blood also featured most of the thyroid clonotypes expanded above 0.001.

V usage is TRBV6-1 and J usage is TRBJ2-7, with 11 bases identical to TRBD2. This TCR derives from a woman in her thirties or forties with Graves' ophthalmopathy. Sequencing was performed on blood. As DNA, the CDR3 is TGTGCCAGCAAGATTTCCAGACTAGCGGGAACATACGAGCAGTACTTC. The encoded protein is CASKISRLAGTYEQYF.